This TCR beta chain was identified during a study of shared T cell receptors in the human thymus. V lost 5 bases and J 4 bases, leaving 14 bases between the germline ends. CDR1 and CDR2 (germline): MNHEY, SMNVEV (reference sequence). The CDR3 totals 15 residues. Using immunoSEQ multiplex PCR, the repertoire was profiled, and TCRdb retains in-frame clones only, with some absent. The table has about 660,000 clones, around 87% seen once. These data were likewise used in another study, on human thymus T cells. That work states: Having corrective surgery for congenital heart defects, healthy Finnish infants were the ones who donated. Corrective cardiac surgery supplied the resected thymus tissue.

The chain has TRBV27 and TRBJ1-4, with no clear D. This TCR was recovered from a boy younger than two with a congenital heart defect. The sequenced sample consisted of thymocytes. In DNA, the CDR3 is TGTGCCAGCAGTACCCGGGCGGGGTGTAATGAAAAACTGTTTTTT. Amino acid sequence: CASSTRAGCNEKLFF.